These 21 T cell receptor beta chains came from one sample sequenced in a study of blood T cell repertoires in COVID-19. Libraries were prepared by immunoSEQ multiplex PCR; TCRdb keeps only in-frame clonotypes and omits some of them. The top ten hold 2.5% to 3% of the sample, which has about 280,000 clones, less than 85% seen once. The sample was PBMCs or T cells enriched from blood (not recorded which). The receptors derive from a woman in her forties or fifties who had recovered from COVID-19.

As concerns this clone: Possible read error: a much larger clone is one base away. The sample has other DNA sequences that encode this CDR3 too. The rearrangement joins TRBV5-4 to TRBJ2-3; a possible D gene is TRBD2 (5 bases). The CDR3 covers 14 residues. CDR1 SGHNT and CDR2 YYREEE come from the germline V gene (reference sequence). The CDR3 DNA reads as TGTGCCAGCAGCTTACGGGGTGGCACAGATACACAGTATTTT. Protein sequence: CASSLRGGTDTQYF.

The rearrangement joins TRBV7-3 to TRBJ2-1; D gene uncertain. The CDR3 runs to 16 residues. V was shortened by 1 base and J by 0 bases, with 10 bases between the two germline ends. From germline, CDR1 is SGHTA and CDR2 FQGTGA. The CDR3 is CASSLRGTTSYNEQFF. The DNA of the CDR3 is TGTGCCAGCAGCTTAAGAGGAACGACCTCCTACAATGAGCAGTTCTTC.

The chain couples TRBV5-1 to TRBJ2-6; D is possibly TRBD2 (6 bases). CDR1 SGHRS and CDR2 YFSETQ come from the germline V gene. Trimming removed 5 bases at V and 0 bases at J, with 12 bases between. The CDR3 is 16 residues long. CDR3 protein: CASRVGGTSGANVLTF. As DNA, the CDR3 is TGCGCCAGCAGGGTGGGGGGTACCTCTGGGGCCAACGTCCTGACTTTC.

The chain links TRBV2 to TRBJ2-7; D possibly corresponds to TRBD2 (5 bases). This CDR3 spans 13 amino acids. Germline values: CDR1 SNHLY, CDR2 FYNNEI. Trimming removed 6 bases from V and 3 bases from J, with 12 bases in between. The CDR3 loop reads CASSARGDYEQYF. The CDR3 DNA follows: TGTGCCAGCAGCGCCCGGGGTGACTACGAGCAGTACTTC.

This chain links TRBV6-1 with TRBJ2-7; possible D gene TRBD1, 5 bases. Germline V gene lookup returns CDR1 MNHNS and CDR2 SASEGT. CDR3 length equals 19 residues. Trimming took off 4 bases at V and 0 bases at J, with 25 bases between the two ends. CDR3 in amino acids: CASSARKPNQGLSSYEQYF. The CDR3 DNA follows: TGTGCCAGCAGTGCACGCAAACCTAACCAGGGATTGAGCTCCTACGAGCAGTACTTC.

The rearrangement links TRBV15 to TRBJ2-1; the match to TRBD2 covers 7 bases. Looked up from germline, CDR1 is LNHNV and CDR2 is YYDKDF (reference sequence). This CDR3 contains 16 residues. With V trimmed by 0 bases and J by 7 bases, 9 bases remained unmatched. The CDR3 region is CATSRDRSGTSNEQFF. The DNA of the CDR3 is TGTGCCACCAGCAGAGATAGGAGCGGGACGTCAAATGAGCAGTTCTTC.

This chain links TRBV29-1 with TRBJ2-2, with D unresolved. The CDR3 consists of 12 residues. V lost 2 bases, J lost 6 bases, and 7 bases lay in between. In germline, CDR1 is SQVTM, CDR2 ANQGSEA. CDR3 coding DNA: TGCAGCGTTGAAAGTCAGGCCGGGGAGCTGTTTTTT. Translation: CSVESQAGELFF.

This clone was recorded once. The rearrangement joins TRBV2 to TRBJ2-3; perhaps TRBD2 as D (5 bases). With 3 bases removed from V and 0 bases from J, the gap between germline ends came to 13 bases. The CDR3 consists of 16 residues. Germline CDR1 SNHLY, CDR2 FYNNEI. The CDR3 reads CASSDPSGSSTDTQYF. Here the CDR3 DNA reads TGTGCCAGCAGTGACCCCAGCGGTTCTAGCACAGATACGCAGTATTTT.

The rearrangement uses TRBV30 and TRBJ1-4, with D possibly being TRBD1 (5 bases). Trimming shortened V by 3 bases and J by 6 bases, and 17 bases separated the two germline ends. The CDR3 totals 15 residues. Germline V gene sequence: CDR1 GTSNPN, CDR2 SVGIG (reference sequence). The CDR3 loop is CAWSPGRGVHEKLFF. The CDR3 nucleotides read TGTGCCTGGAGCCCCGGGCGGGGGGTCCATGAAAAACTGTTTTTT.

The chain employs TRBV4-3 and TRBJ2-7; the D gene is possibly TRBD1 (6 bases). The CDR3 runs to 13 residues. V gave up 0 bases and J gave up 4 bases, with 7 bases separating them. Germline CDR1 reads LGHNA; CDR2 reads YSLEER. The CDR3 spells CASSQDQGYEQYF. The CDR3 DNA reads as TGCGCCAGCAGCCAAGATCAGGGGTACGAGCAGTACTTC.

The rearrangement joins TRBV12-3 or TRBV12-4 to TRBJ1-3; D not resolved. The CDR3 extends over 13 amino acids. The V gene lost 8 bases and the J gene lost 4 bases, with 12 bases spanning the gap. In DNA, the CDR3 is TGTGCCAGCCTGGAGGGCAGGGGAAACACCATATATTTT. It is translated as CASLEGRGNTIYF.

The chain couples TRBV27 to TRBJ1-4; tentative D call: TRBD1 (5 bases). Deletions cut 3 bases from V and 6 bases from J, with 11 bases between. Germline V gene data show CDR1 as MNHEY and CDR2 as SMNVEV (reference sequence). This CDR3 is built from 14 residues. In DNA form, the CDR3 reads TGTGCCAGCAGTTTCCTGGGGGGGGATGAAAAACTGTTTTTT. Protein: CASSFLGGDEKLFF.

The gene calls are TRBV28 and TRBJ1-1, with no clear D. This CDR3 contains 12 residues. Trimming took off 6 bases at V and 5 bases at J, with 10 bases between the two ends. The germline CDR1 and CDR2 sequences are MDHEN and SYDVKM. The CDR3 reads CASSTSRTEAFF. CDR3 DNA sequence: TGTGCCAGCAGCACATCTAGGACTGAAGCTTTCTTT.

This clone has only a few counts. J is TRBJ2-1 and V is TRBV2, with a weak D call TRBD2 (6 bases). The V gene lost 7 bases and the J gene lost 7 bases, with 17 bases spanning the gap. Germline V gene lookup returns CDR1 SNHLY and CDR2 FYNNEI. The CDR3 length is 14 residues. DNA for the CDR3: TGTGCCAGCAACAGCATTCGTGGAGGGAATGAGCAGTTCTTC. Residues: CASNSIRGGNEQFF.

The chain recombines TRBV24-1 with TRBJ2-5; D may be TRBD1 (7 bases). V lost 3 bases, J lost 4 bases, and 14 bases lay in between. The CDR3 spans 15 residues. CDR1 is KGHDR and CDR2 is SFDVKD in the germline V gene. DNA for the CDR3: TGTGCCACCAGTGATGTCCAGGGGGGAAGAGAGACCCAGTACTTC. Translated: CATSDVQGGRETQYF.

V usage is TRBV7-2 and J usage is TRBJ1-1; possibly TRBD1 for D (5 bases). The germline CDR1 and CDR2 sequences are SGHTA and FQGNSA. CDR3 length: 16 amino acids. Trimming took 1 base from V and 7 from J, leaving 19 bases between them. CDR3: CASSLDPGGLGVEAFF. The CDR3 region has the DNA TGTGCCAGCAGCTTAGATCCGGGAGGGTTGGGGGTTGAAGCTTTCTTT.

The chain carries TRBV7-8 and TRBJ1-1, with D possibly matching TRBD1 (5 bases). The CDR3 sequence is 12 residues long. V lost 3 bases and J lost 4, with 6 bases in between. CDR1 SGHVS and CDR2 FQNEAQ come from the germline V gene. The CDR3 DNA sequence: TGTGCCAGCAGCTTTGGGGCCACTGAAGCTTTCTTT. Protein product: CASSFGATEAFF. The full variable domain, its missing parts supplied by reference TRBV7-8 and TRBJ1-1, is GAGVSQSPRYKVAKRGQDVALRCDPISGHVSLFWYQQALGQGPEFLTYFQNEAQLDKSGLPSDRFFAERPEGSVSTLKIQRTQQEDSAVYLCASSFGATEAFFGQGTRLTVV.

The J gene is TRBJ1-6, the V gene TRBV5-4; TRBD1 is a possible D gene (6 bases). Per the germline V gene, CDR1 is SGHNT and CDR2 is YYREEE (reference sequence). CDR3 length equals 15 residues. Deletions cut 5 bases from V and 6 bases from J, with 15 bases between. The CDR3 coding sequence is TGTGCCAGCAGTCCTGACAGGATGCGTAATTCACCCCTCCACTTT. Amino acids: CASSPDRMRNSPLHF.

The chain couples TRBV19 to TRBJ2-1; 7 bases align to TRBD1. After removal of 5 bases from V and 10 bases from J, the junction contained 8 bases not matched to a gene. CDR1 and CDR2 from the germline V gene are LNHDA and SQIVND (reference sequence). The CDR3 spans 13 residues. Here the CDR3 DNA reads TGTGCCAGTAGTTACGGGACAGCCCTGGAGCAGTTCTTC. It specifies CASSYGTALEQFF.

J is TRBJ1-5 and V is TRBV7-2; 7 nucleotides agree with TRBD1. This CDR3 region has 16 residues. Germline CDR1 and CDR2: SGHTA and FQGNSA. V lost 5 bases and J lost 7; bases outside the gene matches: 14. CDR3 DNA sequence: TGTGCCAGCAGCCGGGAGGGACAGAGGGGAGTGCAGCCCCAGCATTTT. It encodes CASSREGQRGVQPQHF.

This clone was recorded a few times. J is TRBJ1-6 and V is TRBV25-1; perhaps TRBD1 as D (6 bases). This CDR3 comprises 13 residues. Germline V CDR1 and CDR2: MGHDK, SYGVNS. V was shortened by 4 bases and J by 10 bases, with 11 bases between the two germline ends. This CDR3 reads CASSVQGYSPLHF. DNA of the CDR3: TGTGCCAGCAGTGTTCAGGGGTACTCACCCCTCCACTTT.